The T cell receptor (beta chain) described here comes from a study of T cells in Graves' hyperthyroidism and ophthalmopathy. Study observations and caveats: Among thyroid clonotypes expanded above 0.001, most also appeared in blood.

The CDR3 runs to 12 residues. Germline loops: CDR1 LNHNV, CDR2 YYDKDF (reference sequence). V dropped 1 base and J dropped 3 bases, with 3 bases sitting between them. TCR beta CDR3 sequences were amplified from RNA transcripts. TCR CDR3 regions were first amplified by RT-PCR with HTBI primers. From the multiplex PCR reads, TCRdb called clonotypes with MiXCR, one entry per CDR3 protein. Among roughly 290,000 distinct CDR3 sequences, roughly 15% were seen once, and the ten largest hold almost 8%. This clonotype was recorded many times. What it recognizes is unknown. Hyperthyroidism was newly diagnosed in patients aged 18 to 65 (duration under 2 months). Any patient presenting with uncontrolled infection, other autoimmune disease, pregnancy or lactation was left out.

The sequenced sample consisted of blood. This clonotype was sampled from a woman in her 30s with Graves' hyperthyroidism that later progressed to Graves' ophthalmopathy. The chain combines TRBV15 with TRBJ1-1; D ambiguous. The CDR3 protein is CATSRADTEAFF. The CDR3 coding sequence is TGTGCCACCAGCAGAGCCGACACTGAAGCTTTCTTT.